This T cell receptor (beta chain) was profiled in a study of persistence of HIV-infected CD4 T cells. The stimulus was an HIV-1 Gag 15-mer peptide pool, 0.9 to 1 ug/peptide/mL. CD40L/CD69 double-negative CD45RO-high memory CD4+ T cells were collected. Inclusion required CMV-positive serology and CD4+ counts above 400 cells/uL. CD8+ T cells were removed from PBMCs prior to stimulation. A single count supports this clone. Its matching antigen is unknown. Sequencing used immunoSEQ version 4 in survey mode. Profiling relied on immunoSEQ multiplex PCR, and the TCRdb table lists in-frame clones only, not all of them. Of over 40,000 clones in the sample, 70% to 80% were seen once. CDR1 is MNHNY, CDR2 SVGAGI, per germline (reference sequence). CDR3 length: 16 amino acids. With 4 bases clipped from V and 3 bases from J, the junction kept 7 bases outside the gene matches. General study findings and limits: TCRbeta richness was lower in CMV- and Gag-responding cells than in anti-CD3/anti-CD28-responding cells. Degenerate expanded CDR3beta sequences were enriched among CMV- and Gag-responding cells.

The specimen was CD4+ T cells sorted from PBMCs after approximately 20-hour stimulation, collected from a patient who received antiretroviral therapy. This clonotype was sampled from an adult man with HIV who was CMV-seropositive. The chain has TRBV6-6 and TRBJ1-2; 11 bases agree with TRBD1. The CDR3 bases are TGTGCCAGCAGTTCTGAAGGACAGGGGGCTTACTATGGCTACACCTTC. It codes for CASSSEGQGAYYGYTF.